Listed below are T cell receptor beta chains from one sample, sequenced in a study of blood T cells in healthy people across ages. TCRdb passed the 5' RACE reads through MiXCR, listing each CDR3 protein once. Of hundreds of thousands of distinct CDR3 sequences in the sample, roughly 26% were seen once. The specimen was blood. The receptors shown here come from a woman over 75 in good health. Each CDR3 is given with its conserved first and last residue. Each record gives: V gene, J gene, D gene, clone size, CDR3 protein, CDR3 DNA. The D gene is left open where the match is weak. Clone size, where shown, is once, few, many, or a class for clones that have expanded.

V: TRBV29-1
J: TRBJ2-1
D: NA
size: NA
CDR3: CSVDSYNEQFF
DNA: TGCAGCGTGGATTCTTACAATGAGCAGTTCTTC

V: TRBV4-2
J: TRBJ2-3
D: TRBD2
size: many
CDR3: CASSQKTTSAADTQYF
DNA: TGTGCCAGCAGCCAAAAAACCACTAGCGCCGCAGATACGCAGTATTTT

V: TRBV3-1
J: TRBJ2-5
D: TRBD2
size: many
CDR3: CASSQDRTSGQETQYF
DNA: TGTGCCAGCAGCCAAGATCGAACTAGCGGACAAGAGACCCAGTACTTC

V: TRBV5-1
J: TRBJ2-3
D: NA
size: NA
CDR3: CASSSQGIADTQYF
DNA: TGCGCCAGCAGCTCTCAGGGGATCGCAGATACGCAGTATTTT

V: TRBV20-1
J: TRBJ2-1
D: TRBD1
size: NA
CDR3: CSAPYVTGGTYNEQFF
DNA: TGCAGTGCACCTTATGTTACAGGGGGGACCTACAATGAGCAGTTCTTC

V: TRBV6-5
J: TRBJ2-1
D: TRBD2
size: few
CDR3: CASRTSLRGNYNEQFF
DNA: TGTGCCAGCAGGACCTCTTTGCGGGGGAACTACAATGAGCAGTTCTTC

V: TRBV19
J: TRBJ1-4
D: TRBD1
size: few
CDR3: CASEKGTANEKLFF
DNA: TGTGCCTCAGAGAAGGGGACAGCGAATGAAAAACTGTTTTTT

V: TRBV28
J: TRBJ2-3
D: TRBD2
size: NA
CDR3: CASSRTTGLALGTDTQYF
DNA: TGTGCCAGCAGTCGGACGACGGGACTAGCACTCGGCACAGATACGCAGTATTTT

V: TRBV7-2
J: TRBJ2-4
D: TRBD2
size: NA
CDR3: CASSLDVLAGAKNIQYF
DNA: TGTGCCAGCAGCTTGGACGTACTAGCGGGGGCCAAAAACATTCAGTACTTC

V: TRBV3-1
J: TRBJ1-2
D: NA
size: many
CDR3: CASSPTYRAGNYGYTF
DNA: TGTGCCAGCAGCCCGACTTACAGGGCAGGGAACTATGGCTACACCTTC

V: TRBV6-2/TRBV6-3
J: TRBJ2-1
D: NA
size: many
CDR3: CASSYSRTGFVGDNEQFF
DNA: TGTGCCAGCAGTTACTCTCGAACAGGGTTTGTGGGGGACAATGAGCAGTTCTTC

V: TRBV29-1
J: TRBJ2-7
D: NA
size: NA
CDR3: CSVEPGAKYYEQYF
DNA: TGCAGCGTTGAGCCGGGGGCTAAATACTACGAGCAGTACTTC

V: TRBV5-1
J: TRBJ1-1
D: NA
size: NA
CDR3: CASSSIGKTEAFF
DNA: TGCGCCAGCAGTTCAATCGGTAAGACTGAAGCTTTCTTT

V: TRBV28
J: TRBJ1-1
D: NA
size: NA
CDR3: CASRGVQGGDTEAFF
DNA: TGTGCCAGCAGGGGGGTCCAGGGAGGGGACACTGAAGCTTTCTTT

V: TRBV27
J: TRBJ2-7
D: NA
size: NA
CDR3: CASSLPNHEQYF
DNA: TGTGCCAGCAGTTTACCTAATCACGAGCAGTACTTC

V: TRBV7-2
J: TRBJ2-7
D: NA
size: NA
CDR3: CASSPGTIYHEQYF
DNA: TGTGCCAGCAGTCCCGGGACAATTTACCACGAGCAGTACTTC

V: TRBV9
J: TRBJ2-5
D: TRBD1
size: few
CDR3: CASSPMAGGRETQYF
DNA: TGTGCCAGCAGCCCCATGGCAGGGGGCAGAGAGACCCAGTACTTC

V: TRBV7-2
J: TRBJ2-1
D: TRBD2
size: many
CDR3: CASSLRGGANPNEQFF
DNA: TGTGCCAGCAGCTTGCGGGGGGGGGCCAATCCAAATGAGCAGTTCTTC

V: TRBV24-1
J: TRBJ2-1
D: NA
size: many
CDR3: CATEGDYRSYNEQFF
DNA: TGTGCCACCGAGGGGGATTATCGCTCCTACAATGAGCAGTTCTTC

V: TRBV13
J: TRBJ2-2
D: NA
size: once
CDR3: CASSFRGRQTGELFF
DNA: TGTGCCAGCAGCTTCAGGGGACGGCAGACCGGGGAGCTGTTTTTT

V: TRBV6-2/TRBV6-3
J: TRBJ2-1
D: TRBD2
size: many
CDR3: CASSWVAGRFSYNEQFF
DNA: TGTGCCAGCAGTTGGGTAGCGGGGCGTTTCTCCTACAATGAGCAGTTCTTC

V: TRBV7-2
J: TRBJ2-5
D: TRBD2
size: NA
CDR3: CAGRDSGTSGKETQYF
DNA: TGTGCCGGCAGGGACTCCGGGACTAGCGGAAAGGAGACCCAGTACTTC

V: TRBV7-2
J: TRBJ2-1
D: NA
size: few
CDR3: CAGSFGGWGWFF
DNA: TGTGCCGGCAGCTTTGGAGGGTGGGGGTGGTTCTTC

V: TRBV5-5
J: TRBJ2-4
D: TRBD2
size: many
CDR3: CASSFGLAGGRNIQYF
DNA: TGTGCCAGCAGCTTCGGACTAGCGGGGGGGCGGAACATTCAGTACTTC